The entry below gives a single T cell receptor (beta chain) sequence along with its context. Antigen: not known. The data originate from a study of long-term antiretroviral therapy in people with HIV. Study-wide results and limits: With ART, diversity went up but was still lower than in transplant donor controls.

Survey-level resolution applied to immunoSEQ assay v3.0. The assay was immunoSEQ multiplex PCR, and TCRdb's table has in-frame clones only and misses some. The table has about 22,000 clones, more than 65% seen once. Germline V gene lookup returns CDR1 SGDLS and CDR2 YYNGEE. The CDR3 runs to 17 residues. Unmatched junction bases numbered 13, after V lost 4 bases and J lost 3 bases. This specimen consisted of unsorted PBMCs, obtained 0.1 years before starting antiretroviral therapy. This clonotype was obtained from a man aged 18 to 30 with HIV. V is TRBV9 and J is TRBJ2-3; 8 nucleotides line up with TRBD2. The CDR3 DNA is TGTGCCAGCAGCTTTCCTGGGGCGGGGGGTACGACAGATACGCAGTATTTT. This translates into CASSFPGAGGTTDTQYF.